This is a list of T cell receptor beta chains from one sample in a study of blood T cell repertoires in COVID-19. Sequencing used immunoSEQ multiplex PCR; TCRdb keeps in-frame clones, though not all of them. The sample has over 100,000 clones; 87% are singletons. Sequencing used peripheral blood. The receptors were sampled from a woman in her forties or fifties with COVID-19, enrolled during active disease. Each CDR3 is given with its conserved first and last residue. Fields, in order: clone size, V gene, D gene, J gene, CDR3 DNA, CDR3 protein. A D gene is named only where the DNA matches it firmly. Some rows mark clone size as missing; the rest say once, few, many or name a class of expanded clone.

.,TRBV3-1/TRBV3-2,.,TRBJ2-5,TGTGCCAGCAGCCGCAGGGGTGGTGAGACCCAGTACTTC,CASSRRGGETQYF
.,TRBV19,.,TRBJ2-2,TGTGCCAGTAGTATGTGGGCCCCGAACACCGGGGAGCTGTTTTTT,CASSMWAPNTGELFF
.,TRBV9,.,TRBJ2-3,TGTGCCAGCAGCGTAGATGGCGGGTACACAGATACGCAGTATTTT,CASSVDGGYTDTQYF
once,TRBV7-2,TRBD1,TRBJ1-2,TGTGCCAGCAGCCCTAGGGACAGGGGGCACAGTGGTGGCTACACCTTC,CASSPRDRGHSGGYTF
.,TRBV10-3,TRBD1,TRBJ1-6,TGTGCCATCAAAAAAGGGACAGGGGAATCTTCACCCCTCCACTTT,CAIKKGTGESSPLHF
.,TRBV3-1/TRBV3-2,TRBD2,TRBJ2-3,TGTGCCAGCAGCGGACTAGCGGGGGGAACAGATACGCAGTATTTT,CASSGLAGGTDTQYF
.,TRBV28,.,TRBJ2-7,TGTGCCAGCAGTTCGACATCCCCCTCCTACGAGCAGTACTTC,CASSSTSPSYEQYF
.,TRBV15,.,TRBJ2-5,TGTGCCACCAGCAGGGCCCCCCGCTCGGGCCCCAGGGCCCAGTACTTC,CATSRAPRSGPRAQYF
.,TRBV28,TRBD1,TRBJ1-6,TGTGCCAGCAGTCTACGACAGGGTCTTGGTTCACCCCTCCACTTT,CASSLRQGLGSPLHF
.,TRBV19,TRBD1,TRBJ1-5,TGTGCCAGTAGGGACAGGGCCCCACTGCCCCAGCATTTT,CASRDRAPLPQHF
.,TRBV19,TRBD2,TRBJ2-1,TGTGCCAGTAAGACTAGCGGGGGGTACAATGAGCAGTTCTTC,CASKTSGGYNEQFF
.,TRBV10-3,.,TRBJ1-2,TGTGCCTCCCGGGGGGGCAGGGTCTTTAATGGCTACACCTTC,CASRGGRVFNGYTF
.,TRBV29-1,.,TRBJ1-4,TGCAGCGCTGTATCTAATGAAAAACTGTTTTTT,CSAVSNEKLFF
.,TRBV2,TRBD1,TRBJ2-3,TGTGCCAGCAGACCAGGACAGGGTACAGATACGCAGTATTTT,CASRPGQGTDTQYF
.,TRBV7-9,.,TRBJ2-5,TGTGCCAGCAGCTACCCGGGACATACACTACAAGAGACCCAGTACTTC,CASSYPGHTLQETQYF
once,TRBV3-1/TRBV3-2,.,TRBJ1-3,TGTGCCAGCAGCCCCCCGGTCCTCTCTGGAAACACCATATATTTT,CASSPPVLSGNTIYF
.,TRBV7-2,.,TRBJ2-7,TGTGCCAGCAGCTTAGAGGCGGACAGTCTCTACGAGCAGTACTTC,CASSLEADSLYEQYF
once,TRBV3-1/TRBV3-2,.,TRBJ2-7,TGTGCCAGCAGTACTCTCTACGAGCAGTACTTC,CASSTLYEQYF
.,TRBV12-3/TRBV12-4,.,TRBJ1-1,TGTGCCAGCGAGGGGAACACTGAAGCTTTCTTT,CASEGNTEAFF
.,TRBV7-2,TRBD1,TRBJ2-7,TGTGCCAGCAGCTTAGAGGGCAGGGGGTACTACGAGCAGTACTTC,CASSLEGRGYYEQYF
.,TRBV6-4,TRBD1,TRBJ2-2,TGTGCCAGCGCCCGGGACAGAAACACCGGGGAGCTGTTTTTT,CASARDRNTGELFF
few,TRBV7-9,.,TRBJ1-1,TGTGCCAGCAGCTCAACCCAACTGTTGAAGAGGAACACTGAAGCTTTCTTT,CASSSTQLLKRNTEAFF
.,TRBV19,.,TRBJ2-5,TGTGCCAGTAGTATCGGGAATTTCCAAGAGACCCAGTACTTC,CASSIGNFQETQYF
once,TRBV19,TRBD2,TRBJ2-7,TGTGCCAGTACCCCCAGGGAAGCGGGGGGGACCTACGAGCAGTACTTC,CASTPREAGGTYEQYF
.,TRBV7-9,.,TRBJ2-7,TGTGCCAGCAGCTGGGAACAGGAGTTCTACGAGCAGTACTTC,CASSWEQEFYEQYF
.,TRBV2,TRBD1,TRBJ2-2,TGTGCCAGCACCCTGGACAGGGCGGGCGGGGAGCTGTTTTTT,CASTLDRAGGELFF
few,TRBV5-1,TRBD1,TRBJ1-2,TGCGCCAGCAGCCCACAGGGGAGAGGGAACTATGGCTACACCTTC,CASSPQGRGNYGYTF
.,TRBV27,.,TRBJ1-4,TGTGCCAGCAGTTTGACAGCTCAAAATGAAAAACTGTTTTTT,CASSLTAQNEKLFF
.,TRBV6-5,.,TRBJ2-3,TGTGCCAGCAGTCCCCGGGACATCTCTTTGATGCAGTATTTT,CASSPRDISLMQYF